The rows below give T cell receptor beta chains drawn from one sample of a study of blood T cell repertoires in COVID-19. Only in-frame clones appear in the TCRdb table, and some are missing; sequencing was by immunoSEQ multiplex PCR. The table shows 20,000 to 30,000 clones, with roughly 87% occurring only once. Source material: peripheral blood. The receptors shown here come from a man between 70 and 80 years old with acute or convalescent COVID-19. Both conserved end residues are part of each CDR3. The order of the fields is CDR3 DNA, CDR3 protein, V gene, J gene, clone size, D gene. The D gene is left open where the match is weak. The size of a clone is reported for some rows only, either as once, few or many, or as a class for expanded clones.

CDR3nt: TGTGCCAGCAGGTCACAGGGCCACGAGCAGTACTTC
CDR3aa: CASRSQGHEQYF
v_gene: TRBV6-6
j_gene: TRBJ2-7
abundance: few
d_gene: .

CDR3nt: TGTGCCAGTAGTATGGACAGCCAATCCCCCTATGGCTACACCTTC
CDR3aa: CASSMDSQSPYGYTF
v_gene: TRBV19
j_gene: TRBJ1-2
abundance: .
d_gene: .

CDR3nt: TGCGCCAGCAGTGAGCACGGGGATACCGGGGAGCTGTTTTTT
CDR3aa: CASSEHGDTGELFF
v_gene: TRBV10-1
j_gene: TRBJ2-2
abundance: .
d_gene: .

CDR3nt: TGCGCCAGCAGCATAGGACAGGGAGGTGAAAAACTGTTTTTT
CDR3aa: CASSIGQGGEKLFF
v_gene: TRBV5-1
j_gene: TRBJ1-4
abundance: .
d_gene: TRBD1

CDR3nt: TGTGCCAGCAGCTTAGATGGGACTAGCGGCACAGTTAGCCAAGAGACCCAGTACTTC
CDR3aa: CASSLDGTSGTVSQETQYF
v_gene: TRBV5-5
j_gene: TRBJ2-5
abundance: .
d_gene: TRBD2

CDR3nt: TGTGCCAGCAGTTTAAAGCGGTCAGACGGCTACACCTTC
CDR3aa: CASSLKRSDGYTF
v_gene: TRBV7-2
j_gene: TRBJ1-2
abundance: .
d_gene: .

CDR3nt: TGCGCCAGCAGCCCTACCGATGGGGGCGGGACTGAAGCTTTCTTT
CDR3aa: CASSPTDGGGTEAFF
v_gene: TRBV5-1
j_gene: TRBJ1-1
abundance: .
d_gene: .

CDR3nt: TGTGCCAGCAGCTTTGACAGGGCTGGGGCGTTTTGCGGCTACACCTTC
CDR3aa: CASSFDRAGAFCGYTF
v_gene: TRBV11-3
j_gene: TRBJ1-2
abundance: .
d_gene: TRBD1

CDR3nt: TGTGCCAGCAGTGAAGGGACGCCGGGACAGGATCTTTGGTACGAGCAGTACTTC
CDR3aa: CASSEGTPGQDLWYEQYF
v_gene: TRBV6-1
j_gene: TRBJ2-7
abundance: .
d_gene: TRBD1

CDR3nt: TGTGCCAGCAGCTCCAGGGGATCTAATTCACCCCTCCACTTT
CDR3aa: CASSSRGSNSPLHF
v_gene: TRBV5-6
j_gene: TRBJ1-6
abundance: .
d_gene: .

CDR3nt: TGTGCCAGCAGCCAGACTGATAATTCACCCCTCCACTTT
CDR3aa: CASSQTDNSPLHF
v_gene: TRBV3-1/TRBV3-2
j_gene: TRBJ1-6
abundance: .
d_gene: .

CDR3nt: TGTGCCAGCAGCTCATACAGGTTATCAAACTATGGCTACACCTTC
CDR3aa: CASSSYRLSNYGYTF
v_gene: TRBV7-9
j_gene: TRBJ1-2
abundance: .
d_gene: .

CDR3nt: TGTGCCAGCACCCAAGGGACAGGGGGAGAGACCCAGTACTTC
CDR3aa: CASTQGTGGETQYF
v_gene: TRBV11-2
j_gene: TRBJ2-5
abundance: .
d_gene: TRBD1

CDR3nt: TGTGCCAGCAGCCCGGGACTAGCGGGAGAGGGTGAGCAGTTCTTC
CDR3aa: CASSPGLAGEGEQFF
v_gene: TRBV9
j_gene: TRBJ2-1
abundance: .
d_gene: TRBD2

CDR3nt: TGTGCCTCAGGGGCCTCTAATGAAAAACTGTTTTTT
CDR3aa: CASGASNEKLFF
v_gene: TRBV28
j_gene: TRBJ1-4
abundance: once
d_gene: .